Presented here are 19 T cell receptor beta chains from one specimen sequenced in a study of T-cell memory formation after mild COVID-19. TCRdb re-called the 5' RACE reads with MiXCR, one entry per CDR3 protein. This table holds under 300,000 distinct CDR3 sequences, roughly 15% found once. Sequencing used PBMCs or a T cell subset sorted from them (not recorded which). These receptors came from a man younger than 30 who had mild COVID-19 (a few samples of this study predate the infection). Cell type and time point are not known.

The rearrangement joins TRBV20-1 to TRBJ2-7; D tentatively reads TRBD1 or TRBD2 (6 bases each). Per the germline V gene, CDR1 is DFQATT and CDR2 is SNEGSKA (reference sequence). Trimming removed 5 bases from V and 0 bases from J, with 14 bases in between. This CDR3 has 14 amino acids. The CDR3 bases are TGCAGTGCTGTCCAAGGGGGGAGCTCCTACGAGCAGTACTTC. Its translation is CSAVQGGSSYEQYF.

V usage is TRBV18 and J usage is TRBJ2-1, with a possible D match to TRBD2 (5 bases). In germline, CDR1 is KGHSH, CDR2 LQKENI. Trimming cost V 6 bases and J 4 bases, with 16 bases left between them. The CDR3 has 15 residues. The CDR3 DNA follows: TGTGCCAGCTCGGCCGACCCGGGAAAATACAATGAGCAGTTCTTC. Translating gives CASSADPGKYNEQFF.

Only a few counts were recorded for this clonotype. V usage is TRBV5-6 and J usage is TRBJ2-7, with D uncertain. Germline CDR1 reads SGHDT; CDR2 reads YYEEEE. The CDR3 totals 17 residues. V dropped 0 bases and J dropped 2 bases, with 18 bases sitting between them. Here the CDR3 reads CASSLAGPSPTPYEQYF. In nucleotides, the CDR3 is TGTGCCAGCAGCTTGGCAGGTCCATCCCCGACCCCCTACGAGCAGTACTTC.

V is TRBV20-1 and J is TRBJ2-7, with D maybe TRBD1 (6 bases). Germline V lookup: CDR1 DFQATT, CDR2 SNEGSKA (reference sequence). The CDR3 extends over 13 amino acids. Trimming removed 3 bases at V and 5 bases at J, with 14 bases between. The CDR3 reads CSARRTVLNEQYF. The CDR3 DNA reads TGCAGTGCTAGGAGGACAGTTCTCAACGAGCAGTACTTC.

V usage is TRBV20-1 and J usage is TRBJ2-7; no clear D. CDR3 length: 12 residues. The germline V gene has CDR1 DFQATT and CDR2 SNEGSKA (reference sequence). V gave up 3 bases and J gave up 3 bases, with 9 bases separating them. CDR3 sequence: CSASPWVYEQYF. CDR3 nucleotides: TGCAGTGCTAGTCCGTGGGTCTACGAGCAGTACTTC.

This clonotype appeared a few times. The chain couples TRBV20-1 to TRBJ1-2; 7 positions agree with TRBD1. The ends lost 8 bases at V and 5 bases at J; junction bases unmatched: 20. The CDR3 sequence is 16 residues long. The germline CDR1 and CDR2 sequences are DFQATT and SNEGSKA (reference sequence). The CDR3 sequence: CSPLDRASQGFYGYTF. The CDR3 DNA is TGCAGTCCCCTCGACAGGGCGAGCCAAGGTTTTTATGGCTACACCTTC.

This chain links TRBV5-1 with TRBJ1-2; D is ambiguous. V dropped 0 bases and J dropped 2 bases, with 11 bases sitting between them. The V gene's germline CDR1 is SGHRS and CDR2 YFSETQ. The CDR3 runs to 15 residues. This chain's CDR3 is CASSLGGVYNYGYTF. The CDR3 DNA sequence: TGCGCCAGCAGCTTGGGCGGGGTTTACAACTATGGCTACACCTTC.

This clonotype appeared a few times. CDR3 loop: CATSRSLGEVNIQYF. The CDR3 coding sequence is TGTGCCACCAGCAGATCCCTGGGGGAGGTAAACATTCAGTACTTC. This sequence joins TRBV15 and TRBJ2-4, with D perhaps matching TRBD2 (6 bases). V gave up 2 bases and J gave up 6 bases, with 14 bases separating them. The CDR3 length is 15 residues. Per the germline V gene, CDR1 is LNHNV and CDR2 is YYDKDF (reference sequence).

CDR3 in amino acids: CASSKVTGHSGNTIYF. The CDR3 nucleotides read TGTGCCAGCAGCAAAGTAACAGGCCACTCTGGAAACACCATATATTTT. The chain carries TRBV21-1 and TRBJ1-3; the listed D gene, TRBD1, was not tested against the DNA. TRBV21-1 is marked as a pseudogene. The CDR3 spans 16 residues.

The CDR3 loop is CASSLGTSGLTDTQYF. As DNA, the CDR3 is TGCGCCAGCAGCTTGGGGACTAGCGGGCTCACAGATACGCAGTATTTT. The genes are TRBV5-1 and TRBJ2-3, with 11 bases identical to TRBD2. Germline V gene lookup returns CDR1 SGHRS and CDR2 YFSETQ. V gave up 0 bases and J gave up 2 bases; unmatched junction bases: 2. This CDR3 has 16 residues. The full variable domain, rest sourced from reference TRBV5-1 and TRBJ2-3, is KAGVTQTPRYLIKTRGQQVTLSCSPISGHRSVSWYQQTPGQGLQFLFEYFSETQRNKGNFPGRFSGRQFSNSRSEMNVSTLELGDSALYLCASSLGTSGLTDTQYFGPGTRLTVL.

The rearrangement uses TRBV27 and TRBJ1-3, with a weak D call TRBD1 (5 bases). The germline V gene has CDR1 MNHEY and CDR2 SMNVEV (reference sequence). The CDR3 consists of 15 residues. Trimming shortened V by 5 bases and J by 0 bases, and 11 bases separated the two germline ends. The CDR3 spells CASSQGIPSGNTIYF. Here the CDR3 DNA reads TGTGCCAGCAGTCAGGGAATCCCCTCTGGAAACACCATATATTTT.

This clonotype was observed a few times. This chain links TRBV4-3 with TRBJ2-3; D tentatively reads TRBD1 or TRBD2 (6 bases each). The V gene's germline CDR1 is LGHNA and CDR2 YSLEER. V lost 1 base, J lost 5 bases, and 16 bases lay in between. This CDR3 spans 16 amino acids. The CDR3 sequence: CASSQVGGLLGDTQYF. The DNA for the CDR3 is TGCGCCAGCAGCCAAGTTGGGGGGCTCTTGGGAGATACGCAGTATTTT.

This chain uses TRBV28 with TRBJ2-1, with D perhaps matching TRBD1 or TRBD2 (5 bases each). This CDR3 spans 16 amino acids. The V end lost 6 bases, the J end lost 0 bases, and 15 bases lay between the germline ends. The germline V gene encodes CDR1 MDHEN and CDR2 SYDVKM. CDR3 in DNA: TGTGCCAGCAGCCGGGGACGGGCAAGCTCCTACAATGAGCAGTTCTTC. Translation: CASSRGRASSYNEQFF.

This clonotype was observed once. This chain connects TRBV11-2 to TRBJ2-3; D is perhaps TRBD1 (5 bases). V lost 6 bases to trimming and J lost 4 bases, with 17 bases between them. Germline V gene sequence: CDR1 SGHAT, CDR2 FQNNGV. The CDR3 has 15 amino acids. CDR3 DNA: TGTGCCAGCAGGACAATGGGGCGGAAAGCAGATACGCAGTATTTT. Its protein product is CASRTMGRKADTQYF.

This clonotype was found a few times. This chain uses TRBV3-1 with TRBJ2-1, with TRBD2 identical over 8 bases. The V segment lost 1 base and the J segment 2 bases; nucleotides outside the gene matches: 4. The CDR3 runs 16 residues. CDR1 and CDR2 (germline): LGHDT, YNNKEL (reference sequence). Here the CDR3 DNA reads TGTGCCAGCAGCCAAGCCGGGACTAGGGCCTACAATGAGCAGTTCTTC. Encoded protein: CASSQAGTRAYNEQFF.

J is TRBJ2-1 and V is TRBV20-1; 9 bases are shared with TRBD2. The germline V gene has CDR1 DFQATT and CDR2 SNEGSKA (reference sequence). This CDR3 contains 16 residues. After removal of 5 bases from V and 5 bases from J, the junction contained 13 bases not matched to a gene. The chain's CDR3 is CSAARLGLAGDNEQFF. The CDR3 DNA sequence: TGCAGTGCTGCCCGTCTGGGACTAGCTGGGGACAATGAGCAGTTCTTC.

The chain employs TRBV6-2 or TRBV6-3 and TRBJ1-5; 7 nucleotides align to TRBD1. The V gene's germline CDR1 is MNHEY and CDR2 SVGEGT. The CDR3 contains 12 residues. J was trimmed by 5 bases and V by 10 bases; bases with no gene match: 5. The CDR3 protein is CATETGHQPQHF. The CDR3 DNA follows: TGTGCCACCGAGACAGGGCATCAGCCCCAGCATTTT.

This clonotype has a single count. V is TRBV15 and J is TRBJ2-5, with D perhaps matching TRBD1 (5 bases). CDR3 size: 12 residues. CDR1 is LNHNV and CDR2 is YYDKDF in the germline V gene (reference sequence). Trimming left V 5 bases short and J 3 bases short, with 7 bases between. CDR3 sequence: CATSSREETQYF. The CDR3 DNA is TGTGCCACCAGCTCCAGGGAAGAGACCCAGTACTTC.

This clonotype was found a few times. This chain connects TRBV30 to TRBJ2-7, with a weak D call TRBD1 (5 bases). V shed 6 bases and J shed 3 bases, with 18 bases lying between them. Germline CDR1 GTSNPN, CDR2 SVGIG (reference sequence). The CDR3 is 14 residues long. This CDR3 is CACPRGTGNYEQYF. Written as DNA, the CDR3 is TGTGCCTGCCCAAGGGGCACGGGTAACTACGAGCAGTACTTC.